This entry lists 8 T cell receptor beta chains sequenced from one sample in a study of CD8 T cells in ankylosing spondylitis. TCRdb ran MiXCR on the 5' RACE reads and lists one entry per CDR3 protein. The sample consists of fewer than 250,000 distinct CDR3 sequences, under 12% of them appearing once. Specimen: blood, either unsorted or a sorted T cell fraction (not recorded which). These receptor sequences come from a male donor with ankylosing spondylitis or in good health (not recorded which).

This clonotype was seen a few times. The chain is built from TRBV30 and TRBJ2-3; unclear D gene. The CDR3 contains 12 residues. Trimming removed 2 bases from V and 4 bases from J, with 7 bases in between. Germline CDR1 reads GTSNPN; CDR2 reads SVGIG (reference sequence). The DNA for the CDR3 is TGTGCCTGGAGTTCCCGGCCAGATACGCAGTATTTT. It specifies CAWSSRPDTQYF.

This clonotype was seen ten or more times. This sequence joins TRBV20-1 and TRBJ1-1, with 9 nucleotides matching TRBD1. The CDR3 is made up of 14 amino acids. Germline V gene lookup returns CDR1 DFQATT and CDR2 SNEGSKA (reference sequence). The trim removed 7 bases at V and 4 bases at J, leaving 10 bases unmatched. CDR3 DNA: TGCAGTGTTTCACAGGGGGCGCGAGGCACTGAAGCTTTCTTT. Protein: CSVSQGARGTEAFF.

This clonotype was counted many times. The chain couples TRBV28 to TRBJ2-4; TRBD1 is a possible D gene (5 bases). Trimming stripped 5 bases from V and 8 bases from J, with 13 bases between. CDR1 and CDR2 (germline): MDHEN, SYDVKM. CDR3 length equals 13 residues. CDR3 DNA sequence: TGTGCCAGCAGTCCAGGACAAGTGGACATTCAGTACTTC. Its translation: CASSPGQVDIQYF.

This clonotype was observed at least ten times. The rearrangement uses TRBV11-2 and TRBJ2-5; D unclear. V lost 8 bases, J lost 5 bases, and 6 bases lay in between. The CDR3 has 10 residues. Per germline, CDR1 SGHAT and CDR2 FQNNGV. The CDR3 sequence: CASSTETQYF. DNA of the CDR3: TGTGCCAGCTCCACCGAGACCCAGTACTTC.

This clonotype was seen a handful of times. The genes are TRBV7-9 and TRBJ2-1; D is possibly TRBD1 (5 bases). Germline CDR1 is SEHNR and CDR2 is FQNEAQ (reference sequence). The CDR3 has 14 amino acids. V dropped 5 bases and J dropped 4 bases, with 12 bases sitting between them. DNA of the CDR3: TGTGCCAGCAGCCAAGGACACCGGTACAATGAGCAGTTCTTC. Amino acids: CASSQGHRYNEQFF. Full variable domain (outside the CDR3, taken from reference TRBV7-9 and TRBJ2-1): DTGVSQNPRHKITKRGQNVTFRCDPISEHNRLYWYRQTLGQGPEFLTYFQNEAQLEKSRLLSDRFSAERPKGSFSTLEIQRTEQGDSAMYLCASSQGHRYNEQFFGPGTRLTVL.

This clonotype was counted at least ten times. The chain recombines TRBV7-9 with TRBJ1-1, with 7 bases aligning to TRBD1. Trimming took 5 bases from V and 4 from J; bases not matched to a gene: 7. The CDR3 has 14 amino acids. CDR1 SEHNR and CDR2 FQNEAQ come from the germline V gene (reference sequence). The CDR3 DNA follows: TGTGCCAGCAGCCAGGGGGGGTCGGGCACTGAAGCTTTCTTT. Its translation: CASSQGGSGTEAFF. Looking up the rest from reference TRBV7-9 and TRBJ1-1 gives the full variable domain: DTGVSQNPRHKITKRGQNVTFRCDPISEHNRLYWYRQTLGQGPEFLTYFQNEAQLEKSRLLSDRFSAERPKGSFSTLEIQRTEQGDSAMYLCASSQGGSGTEAFFGQGTRLTVV.

Ten or more counts support this clonotype. The chain uses TRBV5-5 and TRBJ2-4, with TRBD2 matching over 9 bases. CDR1 and CDR2 (germline): SGHKS, YYEKEE (reference sequence). V dropped 7 bases and J dropped 1; count of bases not matched to a gene: 6. The CDR3 length is 15 residues. CDR3 sequence (DNA): TGTGCCAGCGGCACTAGCGGGTTCGCCAAAAACATTCAGTACTTC. Its protein is CASGTSGFAKNIQYF.

This clonotype was observed a handful of times. The chain has TRBV10-2 and TRBJ2-2; tentative D call: TRBD2 (6 bases). The CDR3 runs to 16 residues. Per germline, CDR1 WSHSY and CDR2 SAAADI. Trimming cost V 0 bases and J 0 bases, with 8 bases left between them. CDR3 region: CASSESVAANTGELFF. The CDR3 coding sequence is TGCGCCAGCAGTGAGTCGGTAGCGGCGAACACCGGGGAGCTGTTTTTT.